Only a few counts were recorded for the clone carrying this TCR beta chain. CDR3 length: 17 residues. Germline assignment: CDR1 MDHEN and CDR2 SYDVKM. V was trimmed by 2 bases and J by 4 bases, leaving 20 bases between them. TCRdb processed the RT-PCR reads anew with MiXCR; each CDR3 protein has one entry. Among about 680,000 distinct CDR3 sequences listed, approximately 15% were seen once. The sample comprised memory CD4+ T cells from blood. The receptor was derived from a female donor in good health, serving as a healthy control. The V call is TRBV28, the J call TRBJ1-1; D possibly corresponds to TRBD1 (6 bases). For the CDR3, the DNA is TGTGCCAGCAGTTTAGGTTCGGGGGCGCTCGGGGGCACTGAAGCTTTCTTT. This encodes CASSLGSGALGGTEAFF.